The sequence of this T cell receptor (beta chain) was determined in a study of long-term antiretroviral therapy in people with HIV. Study-wide findings and caveats: Clones that expanded before ART (that is, prior to treatment) dominated the repertoire at all time points. Patients on ART gained diversity, which nonetheless stayed below transplant donor controls.

As to this clone: Its antigen is still unknown.

The immunoSEQ assay was v3.0, run at survey level. The table came from immunoSEQ multiplex PCR; TCRdb's copy has only in-frame clones and leaves some out. Of 20,000 to 25,000 clones listed, almost 95% are singletons. The CDR3 is 13 amino acids. In germline, CDR1 is SGHNT, CDR2 YYREEE (reference sequence). V lost 6 bases and J 8 bases, leaving 17 bases between the germline ends. In each sample, roughly 1-11 million cryopreserved PBMC were present before DNA extraction. Sequencing was performed on unsorted PBMCs, taken 4.4 years after starting antiretroviral therapy. This chain joins TRBV5-4 and TRBJ1-2; D may be TRBD1 (6 bases). The sequence derives from a woman aged 45 to 65 with HIV. CDR3 loop: CASNLQGQVGYTF. CDR3 DNA: TGTGCCAGCAACCTACAGGGACAAGTCGGCTACACCTTC.